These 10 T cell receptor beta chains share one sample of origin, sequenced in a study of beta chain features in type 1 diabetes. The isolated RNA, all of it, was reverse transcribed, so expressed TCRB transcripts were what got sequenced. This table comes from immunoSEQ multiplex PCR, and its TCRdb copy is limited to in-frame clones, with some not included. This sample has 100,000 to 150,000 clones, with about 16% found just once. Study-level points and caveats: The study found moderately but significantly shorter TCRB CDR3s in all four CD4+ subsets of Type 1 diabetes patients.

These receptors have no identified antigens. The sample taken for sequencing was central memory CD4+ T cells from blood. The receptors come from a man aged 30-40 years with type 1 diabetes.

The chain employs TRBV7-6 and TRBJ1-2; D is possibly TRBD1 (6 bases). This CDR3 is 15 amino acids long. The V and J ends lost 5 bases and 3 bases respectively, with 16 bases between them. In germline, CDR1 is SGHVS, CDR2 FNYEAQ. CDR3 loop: CASSAGSGGYYGYTF. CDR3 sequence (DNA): TGTGCCAGCAGCGCGGGTTCGGGGGGCTACTATGGCTACACCTTC.

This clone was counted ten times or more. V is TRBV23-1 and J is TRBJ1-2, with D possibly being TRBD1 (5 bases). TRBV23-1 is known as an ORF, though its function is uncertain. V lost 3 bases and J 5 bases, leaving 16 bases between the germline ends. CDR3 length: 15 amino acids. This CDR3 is CASSHGPGTPYGYTF. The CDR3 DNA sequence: TGCGCCAGCAGTCACGGCCCCGGGACCCCATATGGCTACACCTTC.

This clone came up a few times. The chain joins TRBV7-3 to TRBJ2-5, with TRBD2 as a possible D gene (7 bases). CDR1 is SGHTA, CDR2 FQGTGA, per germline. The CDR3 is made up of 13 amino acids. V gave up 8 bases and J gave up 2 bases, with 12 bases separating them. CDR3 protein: CASRGAEQETQYF. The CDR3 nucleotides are TGTGCCAGCCGGGGGGCCGAGCAAGAGACCCAGTACTTC.

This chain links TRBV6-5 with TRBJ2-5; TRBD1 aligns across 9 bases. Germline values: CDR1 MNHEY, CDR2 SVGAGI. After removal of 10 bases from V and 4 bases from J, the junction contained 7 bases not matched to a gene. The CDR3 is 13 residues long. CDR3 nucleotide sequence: TGTGCCATCAGCGGGACAGGGAGAGAGACCCAGTACTTC. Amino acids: CAISGTGRETQYF.

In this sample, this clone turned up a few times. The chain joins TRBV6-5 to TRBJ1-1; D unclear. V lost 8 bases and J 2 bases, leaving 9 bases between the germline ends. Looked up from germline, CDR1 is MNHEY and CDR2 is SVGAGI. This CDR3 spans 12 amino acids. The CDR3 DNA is TGTGCCAGCTCGGCTGTTAACACTGAAGCTTTCTTT. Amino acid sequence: CASSAVNTEAFF.

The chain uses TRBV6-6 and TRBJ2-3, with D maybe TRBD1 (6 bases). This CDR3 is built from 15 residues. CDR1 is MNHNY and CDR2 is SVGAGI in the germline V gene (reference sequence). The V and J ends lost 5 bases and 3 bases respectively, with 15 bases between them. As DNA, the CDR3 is TGTGCCAGCAGTCGACGACAGGTCTCAACAGATACGCAGTATTTT. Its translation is CASSRRQVSTDTQYF.

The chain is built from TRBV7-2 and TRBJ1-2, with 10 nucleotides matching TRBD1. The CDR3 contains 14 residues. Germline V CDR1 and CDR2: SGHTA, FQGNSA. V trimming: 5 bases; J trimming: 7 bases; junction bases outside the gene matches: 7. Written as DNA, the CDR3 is TGTGCCAGCAGCCCCGACAGGGGGCAGGCTGGCTACACCTTC. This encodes CASSPDRGQAGYTF.

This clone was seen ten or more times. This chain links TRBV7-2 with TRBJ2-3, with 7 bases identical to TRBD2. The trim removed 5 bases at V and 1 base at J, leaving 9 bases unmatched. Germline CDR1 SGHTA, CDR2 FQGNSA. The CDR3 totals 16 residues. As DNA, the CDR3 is TGTGCCAGCAGCCTCCAAGCGGGGTTCGGCACAGATACGCAGTATTTT. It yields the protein CASSLQAGFGTDTQYF.

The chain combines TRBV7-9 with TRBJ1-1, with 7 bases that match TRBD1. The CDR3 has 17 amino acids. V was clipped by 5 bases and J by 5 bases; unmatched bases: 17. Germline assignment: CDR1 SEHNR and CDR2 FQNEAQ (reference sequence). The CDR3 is CASSPGRSRGLETEAFF. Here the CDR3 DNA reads TGTGCCAGCAGCCCCGGAAGGTCAAGGGGGCTCGAAACTGAAGCTTTCTTT.

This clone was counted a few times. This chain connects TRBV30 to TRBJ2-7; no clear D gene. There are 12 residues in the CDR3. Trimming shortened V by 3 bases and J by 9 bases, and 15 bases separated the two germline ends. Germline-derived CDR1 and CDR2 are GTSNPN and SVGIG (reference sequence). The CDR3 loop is CAWSISQPGQYF. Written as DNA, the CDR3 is TGTGCCTGGAGCATTTCCCAACCCGGGCAGTACTTC.